Shown below are 31 T cell receptor beta chains from a single sample sequenced in a study of shared clonotypes between healthy human individuals. TCRdb's copy holds only in-frame clones and misses some; the assay was immunoSEQ multiplex PCR. The sample shows about 2.3 million clones, 90% to 95% of them seen only once. Sequencing was performed on naive CD4+ T cells from PBMCs. As to subset: CD45RA+ positively selected. The source of these receptors is a man younger than 35 in good health. Some clones in this sample may be carry-over from other donors' samples.

This clone showed up just once. The CDR3 DNA is TGTGCCTGGAGCGAAGGAGAGAGCTATGGCTACACCTTC. It yields the protein CAWSEGESYGYTF. The chain recombines TRBV30 with TRBJ1-2, with unresolved D. Trimming removed 3 bases at V and 4 bases at J, with 12 bases between. The CDR3 spans 13 residues. Per the germline V gene, CDR1 is GTSNPN and CDR2 is SVGIG (reference sequence).

The rearrangement joins TRBV5-4 to TRBJ2-5; 9 bases match TRBD2. This CDR3 comprises 15 residues. The J segment lost 5 bases and the V segment lost 4 bases, leaving 9 bases of the junction unmatched. Germline V gene sequence: CDR1 SGHNT, CDR2 YYREEE (reference sequence). CDR3 residues: CASSGSGRGGETQYF. The CDR3, as DNA: TGTGCCAGCAGCGGTAGCGGGAGAGGTGGGGAGACCCAGTACTTC. Supplemented by reference TRBV5-4 and TRBJ2-5, the full variable domain reads ETGVTQSPTHLIKTRGQQVTLRCSSQSGHNTVSWYQQALGQGPQFIFQYYREEENGRGNFPPRFSGLQFPNYSSELNVNALELDDSALYLCASSGSGRGGETQYFGPGTRLLVL.

This sequence joins TRBV28 and TRBJ2-3; 9 bases are shared with TRBD2. The trim removed 4 bases at V and 2 bases at J, leaving 7 bases unmatched. The CDR3 consists of 16 residues. Germline V gives CDR1 MDHEN, CDR2 SYDVKM. CDR3 residues: CASSSSTSGFTDTQYF. The CDR3 coding sequence is TGTGCCAGCAGTTCCTCGACTAGCGGCTTCACAGATACGCAGTATTTT.

This chain connects TRBV5-4 to TRBJ2-5, with 8 nucleotides matching TRBD2. After removal of 2 bases from V and 4 bases from J, the junction contained 10 bases not matched to a gene. Germline CDR1 reads SGHNT; CDR2 reads YYREEE (reference sequence). This CDR3 is 16 amino acids long. CDR3 sequence reads: CASSFGVREGLETQYF. DNA for the CDR3: TGTGCCAGCAGCTTCGGGGTACGGGAGGGCCTAGAGACCCAGTACTTC.

The rearrangement joins TRBV10-3 to TRBJ1-5; perhaps TRBD1 as D (5 bases). From germline, CDR1 is ENHRY and CDR2 SYGVKD. The CDR3 covers 14 residues. V was shortened by 10 bases and J by 7 bases, with 20 bases between the two germline ends. CDR3 bases: TGTGCCACCCGACGTCGAGGGGTAGGGCAGCCCCAGCATTTT. This gives the protein CATRRRGVGQPQHF.

The genes are TRBV7-2 and TRBJ2-7, with TRBD1 identical over 10 bases. Germline lookup yields CDR1 SGHTA and CDR2 FQGNSA. The V segment lost 5 bases and the J segment 0 bases; nucleotides outside the gene matches: 4. This CDR3 spans 15 amino acids. The chain's CDR3 is CASSRGQGSSYEQYF. The CDR3 DNA sequence: TGTGCCAGCAGCCGGGGACAGGGGAGCTCCTACGAGCAGTACTTC.

The chain joins TRBV29-1 to TRBJ1-2; TRBD1 agrees at 7 bases. Germline trimming cut 1 base from V and 4 bases from J; bases unmatched to any gene: 6. The CDR3 runs 14 residues. Germline V CDR1 and CDR2: SQVTM, ANQGSEA. The CDR3 region is CSVEVTQGGYGYTF. CDR3 bases: TGCAGCGTTGAAGTTACTCAGGGGGGCTATGGCTACACCTTC.

On this clone: The sample contains more than one DNA sequence encoding this CDR3. Here the CDR3 DNA reads TGCGCCAGCAGCTTGGCAGACGGATACGAGCAGTACTTC. This encodes CASSLADGYEQYF. The rearrangement uses TRBV5-1 and TRBJ2-7; D gene ambiguous. V was pared by 0 bases and J by 4 bases, with 8 bases between. CDR1 and CDR2 (germline): SGHRS, YFSETQ. This CDR3 contains 13 residues.

The V gene is TRBV9, the J gene TRBJ2-1; TRBD2 might be the D (6 bases). Trimming pared 4 bases from V and 3 bases from J, leaving 20 bases between. The CDR3 spans 17 residues. Germline V CDR1 and CDR2: SGDLS, YYNGEE. The CDR3: CASSPPRRASDYNEQFF. In DNA form, the CDR3 reads TGTGCCAGCAGCCCCCCCCGTCGGGCTAGCGACTACAATGAGCAGTTCTTC.

On this clone: In the same sample, other DNA sequences code for this CDR3. The rearrangement links TRBV5-1 to TRBJ1-1, with a possible D match to TRBD1 (6 bases). Germline-derived CDR1 and CDR2 are SGHRS and YFSETQ. The length of the CDR3 is 14 residues. V shed 0 bases and J shed 5 bases, with 11 bases lying between them. CDR3 DNA sequence: TGCGCCAGCAGCTTGGAACAGGGAGTTACTGAAGCTTTCTTT. Protein: CASSLEQGVTEAFF. The full variable domain, with the rest looked up from reference TRBV5-1 and TRBJ1-1, is KAGVTQTPRYLIKTRGQQVTLSCSPISGHRSVSWYQQTPGQGLQFLFEYFSETQRNKGNFPGRFSGRQFSNSRSEMNVSTLELGDSALYLCASSLEQGVTEAFFGQGTRLTVV.

In DNA form, the CDR3 reads TGCGCCAGCAGTCAATCGAGCGGGATTAAGGACGAGCAGTACTTC. Translated: CASSQSSGIKDEQYF. V is TRBV23-1 and J is TRBJ2-7; 7 positions agree with TRBD2. TRBV23-1 is placed among ORFs of uncertain function. The junction had 7 bases not matched to a gene; V was cut back by 0 bases and J by 5 bases. This CDR3 spans 15 amino acids.

This clone has only a few counts. The rearrangement joins TRBV20-1 to TRBJ1-1, with unresolved D. The V end was cut by 1 base, the J end by 11 bases, with 11 bases between. From germline, CDR1 is DFQATT and CDR2 SNEGSKA (reference sequence). This CDR3 has 11 amino acids. The CDR3 here is CSARVLGSAFF. In nucleotides, the CDR3 is TGCAGTGCTAGAGTTTTGGGTAGTGCTTTCTTT.

The rearrangement joins TRBV4-1 to TRBJ1-4; no clear D gene. Germline lookup yields CDR1 MGHRA and CDR2 YSYEKL. V was shortened by 1 base and J by 4 bases, with 10 bases between the two germline ends. The CDR3 has 15 residues. The CDR3 nucleotides are TGCGCCAGCAGCCAAGTCGGGATGGGTAATGAAAAACTGTTTTTT. Amino acids: CASSQVGMGNEKLFF.

The chain combines TRBV5-4 with TRBJ2-1; 12 bases are a match to TRBD2. There are 16 residues in the CDR3. Germline lookup yields CDR1 SGHNT and CDR2 YYREEE (reference sequence). Germline trimming cut 4 bases from V and 3 bases from J; bases unmatched to any gene: 5. The CDR3 region has the DNA TGTGCCAGCAGCCCCGGACTAGCGGGAAACTACAATGAGCAGTTCTTC. It translates to CASSPGLAGNYNEQFF. Full variable domain (rest looked up from reference TRBV5-4 and TRBJ2-1): ETGVTQSPTHLIKTRGQQVTLRCSSQSGHNTVSWYQQALGQGPQFIFQYYREEENGRGNFPPRFSGLQFPNYSSELNVNALELDDSALYLCASSPGLAGNYNEQFFGPGTRLTVL.

V usage is TRBV5-4 and J usage is TRBJ2-7, with 7 bases identical to TRBD1. This CDR3 contains 17 residues. V dropped 2 bases and J dropped 3; count of bases not matched to a gene: 14. Germline loops: CDR1 SGHNT, CDR2 YYREEE (reference sequence). The CDR3 DNA follows: TGTGCCAGCAGCTTCTCTGGGTCTTTTGACAGGGTCTACGAGCAGTACTTC. Translating it yields CASSFSGSFDRVYEQYF.

V and J are TRBV27 and TRBJ1-1; the match to TRBD1 covers 10 bases. After removal of 6 bases from V and 4 bases from J, the junction contained 11 bases not matched to a gene. Germline CDR1 is MNHEY and CDR2 is SMNVEV (reference sequence). The CDR3 has 16 amino acids. The CDR3 protein is CASRPTDRGFGTEAFF. CDR3 DNA sequence: TGTGCCAGCAGACCTACGGACAGGGGGTTTGGCACTGAAGCTTTCTTT.

This chain uses TRBV27 with TRBJ2-3, with TRBD2 identical over 15 bases. The CDR3 loop spans 19 amino acids. Germline trimming cut 2 bases from V and 1 base from J; bases unmatched to any gene: 7. Germline loops: CDR1 MNHEY, CDR2 SMNVEV (reference sequence). The CDR3 region is CASSLAPGLAGGRTDTQYF. CDR3 in DNA: TGTGCCAGCAGTTTAGCCCCGGGACTAGCGGGGGGCCGCACAGATACGCAGTATTTT.

V and J are TRBV9 and TRBJ2-6; D is uncertain. Germline V gene lookup returns CDR1 SGDLS and CDR2 YYNGEE. This CDR3 is built from 15 residues. The ends were cut back, 4 bases at V and 0 bases at J, with 8 bases in the middle. CDR3 bases: TGTGCCAGCAGCCCACACACCTCTGGGGCCAACGTCCTGACTTTC. Translation: CASSPHTSGANVLTF.

This sequence joins TRBV10-3 and TRBJ2-1; D is perhaps TRBD2 (7 bases). The CDR3 extends over 15 amino acids. Trimming stripped 2 bases from V and 8 bases from J, with 16 bases between. The V gene's germline CDR1 is ENHRY and CDR2 SYGVKD. CDR3 bases: TGTGCCATCAGTGAGCCTATAGGGGGGGGTCATGAGCAGTTCTTC. This sequence encodes CAISEPIGGGHEQFF.

The rearrangement links TRBV6-5 to TRBJ1-3; D is perhaps TRBD1 (6 bases). The ends were cut back, 2 bases at V and 5 bases at J, with 13 bases in the middle. Germline CDR1 is MNHEY and CDR2 is SVGAGI. This CDR3 is 15 amino acids long. This chain's CDR3 is CASSYGSGARNTIYF. CDR3 in DNA: TGTGCCAGCAGTTACGGTTCGGGGGCCAGAAACACCATATATTTT.

As for this clone: The sample has other DNA sequences that encode this CDR3 too. The V and J genes are TRBV5-1 and TRBJ2-1; D unclear. Germline CDR1 SGHRS, CDR2 YFSETQ. V gave up 1 base and J gave up 0 bases, with 8 bases separating them. This CDR3 spans 15 amino acids. CDR3: CASSLLASSYNEQFF. The CDR3 DNA reads TGCGCCAGCAGCTTGCTGGCGAGCTCCTACAATGAGCAGTTCTTC. The full variable domain, rest sourced from reference TRBV5-1 and TRBJ2-1, is KAGVTQTPRYLIKTRGQQVTLSCSPISGHRSVSWYQQTPGQGLQFLFEYFSETQRNKGNFPGRFSGRQFSNSRSEMNVSTLELGDSALYLCASSLLASSYNEQFFGPGTRLTVL.

This chain links TRBV21-1 with TRBJ1-5; the DNA was not used to check the table's D call, TRBD1. TRBV21-1 is listed as a pseudogene. The CDR3 sequence is 17 residues long. The CDR3 sequence is CASSNLNRASCNQPQHF. The DNA of the CDR3 is TGTGCCAGCAGCAACCTAAACAGGGCGTCCTGCAATCAGCCCCAGCATTTT.

The chain joins TRBV11-2 to TRBJ2-7; weak D call: TRBD2 (5 bases). V lost 2 bases to trimming and J lost 4 bases, with 15 bases between them. The CDR3 is 15 amino acids. CDR1 is SGHAT, CDR2 FQNNGV, per germline. In DNA, the CDR3 is TGTGCCAGCAGCTTAAACCTGGGAACTAGTTACGAGCAGTACTTC. Its translation is CASSLNLGTSYEQYF. Complete variable domain (other parts from reference TRBV11-2 and TRBJ2-7): EAGVAQSPRYKIIEKRQSVAFWCNPISGHATLYWYQQILGQGPKLLIQFQNNGVVDDSQLPKDRFSAERLKGVDSTLKIQPAKLEDSAVYLCASSLNLGTSYEQYFGPGTRLTVT.

The chain has TRBV28 and TRBJ1-2; D gene uncertain. Trimming left V 6 bases short and J 4 bases short, with 12 bases between. The CDR3 runs to 13 residues. From germline, CDR1 is MDHEN and CDR2 SYDVKM. This chain's CDR3 is CASSLEVSYGYTF. Written as DNA, the CDR3 is TGTGCCAGCAGCTTGGAGGTCAGCTATGGCTACACCTTC.

Points on this clone: This sample also contains other DNA sequences that code for the same CDR3. Here the CDR3 reads CASREGLTYEQYF. The CDR3 DNA follows: TGTGCCAGCCGGGAGGGACTAACCTACGAGCAGTACTTC. This sequence joins TRBV28 and TRBJ2-7, with 8 bases fitting TRBD2. Per the germline V gene, CDR1 is MDHEN and CDR2 is SYDVKM. The V and J ends lost 8 bases and 2 bases, in that order; junction bases with no gene match: 5. This CDR3 comprises 13 residues. Supplemented by reference TRBV28 and TRBJ2-7, the full variable domain reads DVKVTQSSRYLVKRTGEKVFLECVQDMDHENMFWYRQDPGLGLRLIYFSYDVKMKEKGDIPEGYSVSREKKERFSLILESASTNQTSMYLCASREGLTYEQYFGPGTRLTVT.

This clone was detected once. The rearrangement joins TRBV7-9 to TRBJ2-1, with 7 bases lining up with TRBD2. Trimming cost V 3 bases and J 4 bases; bases outside gene matches: 3. The CDR3 covers 14 residues. Germline V gene lookup returns CDR1 SEHNR and CDR2 FQNEAQ (reference sequence). CDR3 sequence: CASSFRDYYNEQFF. The CDR3 DNA follows: TGTGCCAGCAGCTTCCGGGACTATTACAATGAGCAGTTCTTC.

This chain uses TRBV2 with TRBJ2-5; 7 nucleotides agree with TRBD1. V lost 7 bases to trimming and J lost 5 bases; unmatched junction nucleotides: 7. The CDR3 sequence is 13 residues long. The germline V gene encodes CDR1 SNHLY and CDR2 FYNNEI. This CDR3 is CASNRDRQETQYF. The CDR3 DNA is TGTGCCAGCAATAGGGACAGACAGGAGACCCAGTACTTC.

This chain uses TRBV6-6 with TRBJ1-1; D gene ambiguous. The CDR3 runs to 13 residues. Deletions cut 5 bases from V and 3 bases from J, with 10 bases between. Germline CDR1 reads MNHNY; CDR2 reads SVGAGI (reference sequence). The CDR3 region has the DNA TGTGCCAGCAGTCCTGGACCGTACACTGAAGCTTTCTTT. Residues: CASSPGPYTEAFF.

The chain is built from TRBV29-1 and TRBJ1-1; 8 bases match TRBD1. Germline V gives CDR1 SQVTM, CDR2 ANQGSEA. V lost 4 bases to trimming and J lost 4 bases; unmatched junction nucleotides: 5. The CDR3 is made up of 13 amino acids. CDR3 protein: CSVAGGGITEAFF. In nucleotides, the CDR3 is TGCAGCGTTGCAGGGGGCGGCATCACTGAAGCTTTCTTT.

The chain carries TRBV27 and TRBJ2-5; TRBD2 matches at 7 bases. Trimming removed 5 bases from V and 11 bases from J; junction bases left unmatched: 14. CDR3 length: 14 amino acids. The germline V gene has CDR1 MNHEY and CDR2 SMNVEV (reference sequence). CDR3 region: CASSLRTRTGGQYF. For the CDR3, the DNA is TGTGCCAGCAGTCTTCGGACTCGAACCGGGGGGCAGTACTTC.

V is TRBV5-4 and J is TRBJ2-7; D may be TRBD2 (5 bases). The CDR3 loop spans 16 amino acids. Germline CDR1 is SGHNT and CDR2 is YYREEE (reference sequence). Trimming cost V 6 bases and J 0 bases, with 19 bases left between them. CDR3 in amino acids: CASTLGGRASSYEQYF. DNA for the CDR3: TGTGCCAGCACACTAGGTGGTCGGGCAAGCTCCTACGAGCAGTACTTC. Based on the CDR3 plus reference TRBV5-4 and TRBJ2-7, the full variable domain is ETGVTQSPTHLIKTRGQQVTLRCSSQSGHNTVSWYQQALGQGPQFIFQYYREEENGRGNFPPRFSGLQFPNYSSELNVNALELDDSALYLCASTLGGRASSYEQYFGPGTRLTVT.